Presented here are 4 T cell receptor beta chains from one specimen sequenced in a study of T cells in women clearing cervical HPV infection. Assay used: immunoSEQ multiplex PCR; TCRdb lists only in-frame clones, some missing. The sample totals tens of thousands of clones. Source material: blood buffy coat. These receptors were collected from a woman between 18 and 75 years old with a cervical HPV16 infection that either progressed to CIN3+ or cleared (not recorded which).

Concerning this clone itself: Read sequence stops 3 residues before the CDR3 end, and the germline J gene provides the missing end. The chain is built from TRBV20-1 and TRBJ2-1, with 11 positions matching TRBD2. V shed 3 bases, J shed 0 bases, and the junction held 7 bases outside the gene matches. The CDR3 totals 17 residues. In germline, CDR1 is DFQATT, CDR2 SNEGSKA (reference sequence). The CDR3 loop reads CSASPLGTSGSYNEQFF. The DNA read from the CDR3 is TGCAGTGCTAGCCCCCTCGGGACTAGCGGCTCCTACAATGAG.

Of note for this clone: The read finishes 3 residues shy of the CDR3 end, and the germline J gene is used to complete it. The chain is built from TRBV7-9 and TRBJ1-2, with 8 bases matching TRBD1. CDR3 length equals 15 residues. With V trimmed by 7 bases and J by 3 bases, 10 bases remained unmatched. Germline V CDR1 and CDR2: SEHNR, FQNEAQ (reference sequence). The covered CDR3 bases are TGTGCCAGCAACCCAAATGGACAGGGTCACTATGGC. Translation: CASNPNGQGHYG. The whole CDR3 sequence is CASNPNGQGHYGYTF.

As regards this clone: The CDR3 end lies 3 residues beyond the end of the read and is filled in from the germline J gene. The chain carries TRBV18 and TRBJ2-3; the D is unclear. Germline lookup yields CDR1 KGHSH and CDR2 LQKENI. CDR3 length: 15 amino acids. The CDR3 region is CASSPNPPRQETQYF. The part of the CDR3 DNA that was read is TGTGCCAGCTCACCCAACCCCCCCCGACAAGAGACG.

To note about this clone: The read stops 3 residues short of the end of the CDR3; the missing end is completed from the germline J gene. The J gene is TRBJ2-7, the V gene TRBV29-1; 7 bases are a match to TRBD2. Germline lookup yields CDR1 SQVTM and CDR2 ANQGSEA. CDR3 length: 12 amino acids. V dropped 4 bases and J dropped 5; count of bases not matched to a gene: 5. The sequenced part of the CDR3 DNA is TGCAGCGTTGTGGCGGGAGTGGACGAG. Encoded protein: CSVVAGVDE. The entire CDR3 reads CSVVAGVDEQYF.